This entry describes one T cell receptor beta chain. The record originates from a study of blood T cell repertoires in COVID-19. Whole-study context: Some COVID-19 samples were acute and others convalescent; all came from the United States, Italy and Spain.

Germline CDR1 and CDR2: SGDLS and YYNGEE. This CDR3 contains 15 residues. The V end lost 6 bases, the J end lost 5 bases, and 17 bases lay between the germline ends. The data were produced by immunoSEQ multiplex PCR, yet TCRdb's version contains in-frame clones alone and is incomplete. This sample has 130,000 to 150,000 clones, with almost 80% found just once. This TCR came from a man between 50 and 59 years old with active or convalescent COVID-19. Input material: peripheral blood. The V call is TRBV9, the J call TRBJ2-2; a possible D gene is TRBD2 (6 bases). Here the CDR3 DNA reads TGTGCCAGCACTAGAGGGACTGGGCGAACCGGGGAGCTGTTTTTT. This sequence encodes CASTRGTGRTGELFF.